A single sample gave rise to the 27 T cell receptor beta chains below, sequenced in a study of molecular identifiers for immune sequencing clone quantification. TCRdb ran MiXCR on the PCR reads and lists one entry per CDR3 protein. The sample yields fewer than 350,000 distinct CDR3 sequences, 20% to 25% seen once. Material for sequencing was naive CD8+ T cells from blood, with Jurkat cell RNA spiked in. The subset: FACS-sorted CD8+CD4-CCR7+CD45RA+ naive T cells. The source is a human donor in good health. Some libraries in this study had Jurkat cell RNA spiked in.

The J gene is TRBJ1-2, the V gene TRBV12-3 or TRBV12-4; possible D gene TRBD1, 5 bases. CDR3 length: 14 residues. Trimming left V 7 bases short and J 6 bases short, with 18 bases between. The CDR3 coding sequence is TGTGCCAGCAAACAAGAGGGGTTTTTGGATGGCTACACCTTC. It codes for CASKQEGFLDGYTF.

Many counts were recorded for this clonotype. This rearrangement joins TRBV28 to TRBJ2-7; D gene uncertain. CDR1 MDHEN and CDR2 SYDVKM come from the germline V gene. This CDR3 comprises 16 residues. Trimming took off 8 bases at V and 0 bases at J, with 20 bases between the two ends. The CDR3 DNA is TGTGCCAGCTCCCTTTATCGTAGGCTAAACTCCTACGAGCAGTACTTC. Encoded protein: CASSLYRRLNSYEQYF.

Concerning this clonotype: Possible read error: a much larger clone is one base away. No conserved phenylalanine or tryptophan ends this CDR3, so it is likely a read error. The chain carries TRBV4-2 and TRBJ1-4; D remains ambiguous. V was clipped by 0 bases and J by 8 bases, with 13 bases between them. Germline V gene data show CDR1 as LGHNA and CDR2 as YNFKEQ. CDR3 length: 15 amino acids. CDR3 sequence: CASSQELAGPEKLFS. CDR3 bases: TGTGCCAGCAGCCAAGAATTAGCCGGGCCCGAAAAACTGTTTTCT.

This clonotype has at least ten counts. CDR3 sequence (DNA): TGCGCCAGCAGCTTCTACTTTAGCGGGGGGACTGTCTACGAGCAGTACTTC. This gives the protein CASSFYFSGGTVYEQYF. The chain couples TRBV5-1 to TRBJ2-7, with 10 nucleotides matching TRBD2. The germline V gene has CDR1 SGHRS and CDR2 YFSETQ. The CDR3 runs 17 residues. The J segment lost 3 bases and the V segment lost 2 bases, leaving 11 bases of the junction unmatched.

This clonotype was counted at least ten times. The chain uses TRBV28 and TRBJ2-5; D is perhaps TRBD1 (5 bases). Germline CDR1 and CDR2: MDHEN and SYDVKM. The V end was cut by 2 bases, the J end by 3 bases, with 7 bases between. This CDR3 comprises 13 residues. The CDR3 region is CASSLMTEETQYF. CDR3 sequence (DNA): TGTGCCAGCAGTTTAATGACAGAAGAGACCCAGTACTTC.

This clonotype was counted at least ten times. The rearrangement uses TRBV19 and TRBJ2-3; D unresolved. V was trimmed by 3 bases and J by 1 base, leaving 8 bases between them. This CDR3 comprises 14 residues. Germline CDR1 and CDR2: LNHDA and SQIVND (reference sequence). The CDR3 sequence: CASSIWQGTDTQYF. In DNA form, the CDR3 reads TGTGCCAGTAGTATTTGGCAGGGCACAGATACGCAGTATTTT.

This clonotype was observed a handful of times. J is TRBJ1-5 and V is TRBV19; TRBD1 matches at 9 bases. V lost 7 bases, J lost 2 bases, and 9 bases stayed unmatched. The CDR3 runs to 16 residues. Germline V gene data show CDR1 as LNHDA and CDR2 as SQIVND (reference sequence). The CDR3 DNA sequence: TGTGCCAGTACCGATTATCGGACAGGGGGCAATCAGCCCCAGCATTTT. It translates to CASTDYRTGGNQPQHF.

There are many counts of this clonotype. V is TRBV4-3 and J is TRBJ1-1; D ambiguous. The CDR3 runs 14 residues. Trimming took off 2 bases at V and 7 bases at J, with 14 bases between the two ends. Germline CDR1 is LGHNA and CDR2 is YSLEER. CDR3 coding DNA: TGCGCCAGCAGCCAACAAGGGCTACCAAGTGAAGCTTTCTTT. As protein: CASSQQGLPSEAFF.

In this sample, this clonotype turned up many times. V gene TRBV29-1 combines with J gene TRBJ1-1; 7 bases map to TRBD1. The CDR3 is 17 residues long. Germline V gene lookup returns CDR1 SQVTM and CDR2 ANQGSEA. J lost 0 bases, V lost 3 bases, and 13 bases had no gene match. In nucleotides, the CDR3 is TGCAGCGTTGACACAGTTAATGACAGGGCTATGAACACTGAAGCTTTCTTT. Amino acid sequence: CSVDTVNDRAMNTEAFF.

This clonotype was seen at least ten times. The chain combines TRBV6-2 or TRBV6-3 with TRBJ1-1; TRBD1 matches 7 bases. This CDR3 comprises 14 residues. Germline CDR1 reads MNHEY; CDR2 reads SVGEGT. Losses at the gene ends were 2 bases for V and 5 bases for J; bases not matched to a gene: 5. For the CDR3, the DNA is TGTGCCAGCAGTTACACCCAGGGGGGGACTGAAGCTTTCTTT. Amino acid sequence: CASSYTQGGTEAFF.

The table lists this clonotype with many counts. Here the CDR3 DNA reads TGTGCCAGCAGTTCTCGGGCTGGCCGGCGGGGACCCTACAATGAGCAGTTCTTC. Residues: CASSSRAGRRGPYNEQFF. This chain connects TRBV27 to TRBJ2-1; D is possibly TRBD2 (6 bases). The V end lost 4 bases, the J end lost 2 bases, and 21 bases lay between the germline ends. The germline gives CDR1 MNHEY, CDR2 SMNVEV (reference sequence). The length of the CDR3 is 18 residues.

This clonotype was seen only a few times. The J gene is TRBJ2-3, the V gene TRBV27, with D perhaps TRBD1 (5 bases). The CDR3 has 12 residues. From germline, CDR1 is MNHEY and CDR2 SMNVEV (reference sequence). V shed 10 bases and J shed 6 bases, with 14 bases lying between them. DNA for the CDR3: TGTGCCATGAAGTGGGGCCAGGATACGCAGTATTTT. Its translation is CAMKWGQDTQYF.

This clonotype was seen repeatedly, ten times or more. The V and J genes are TRBV4-3 and TRBJ2-7, with D possibly being TRBD1 (5 bases). The V end was cut by 1 base, the J end by 5 bases, with 15 bases between. The CDR3 extends over 15 amino acids. The V gene's germline CDR1 is LGHNA and CDR2 YSLEER. In DNA form, the CDR3 reads TGCGCCAGCAGCCAAGGGGTGAGCAGGGCGCACGAGCAGTACTTC. Translation: CASSQGVSRAHEQYF.

Of note for this clonotype: This clone may be a read error of a much larger clone one base away. The rearrangement links TRBV6-5 to TRBJ1-4; TRBD1 matches 9 bases. This CDR3 is 14 amino acids long. Germline V gives CDR1 MNHEY, CDR2 SVGAGI. Unmatched junction bases numbered 5, after V lost 5 bases and J lost 7 bases. CDR3 amino acids: CASSQGQGFEKLFF. The CDR3 DNA follows: TGTGCCAGCAGTCAGGGACAGGGTTTTGAAAAACTGTTTTTT.

This clonotype was picked up many times. The V call is TRBV20-1, the J call TRBJ1-5; TRBD1 is a possible D gene (6 bases). The length of the CDR3 is 18 residues. The germline V and J ends were trimmed by 3 bases and 0 bases, with 21 bases remaining between them. Germline V gives CDR1 DFQATT, CDR2 SNEGSKA (reference sequence). Here the CDR3 reads CSASFSGQTRYSNQPQHF. The CDR3 DNA reads as TGCAGTGCTAGTTTCTCCGGACAGACACGATATAGCAATCAGCCCCAGCATTTT.

The chain uses TRBV4-1 and TRBJ2-7; D possibly corresponds to TRBD2 (6 bases). From germline, CDR1 is MGHRA and CDR2 YSYEKL. The CDR3 loop spans 16 amino acids. Trimming pared 0 bases from V and 0 bases from J, leaving 12 bases between. The DNA for the CDR3 is TGCGCCAGCAGCCAAGAGCGGGGTTCGGTCTCCTACGAGCAGTACTTC. Amino acids: CASSQERGSVSYEQYF.

As concerns this clonotype: A much larger clone lies a single base off, so this may be a read error. This chain joins TRBV9 and TRBJ2-5; D is undetermined. Germline CDR1 is SGDLS and CDR2 is YYNGEE. The CDR3 runs 12 residues. The DNA of the CDR3 is TGTGCCAGCAGCGTAGGGGAAGAGGCCCAGTACTTC. Residues: CASSVGEEAQYF.

Comments on this clonotype: An end of the junction differs from the germline gene, which may be a read error. The chain couples TRBV7-9 to TRBJ1-2; the D is unclear. Germline V gives CDR1 SEHNR, CDR2 FQNEAQ (reference sequence). The CDR3 totals 12 residues. Here the CDR3 DNA reads TGTGCCAGCAGCCCCAATAACTATGGCTGCACCTTC. Translation gives CASSPNNYGCTF.

About this clonotype: One base away lies a much larger clone, so this may be a sequencing read error. The chain is built from TRBV4-3 and TRBJ2-2, with D uncertain. V was pared by 4 bases and J by 3 bases, with 12 bases between. Germline V gene lookup returns CDR1 LGHNA and CDR2 YSLEER. The CDR3 covers 15 residues. Here the CDR3 reads CASSRDQEYTGELFF. DNA for the CDR3: TGCGCCAGCAGCCGAGATCAGGAGTACACCGGGGAGCTGTTTTTT.

The chain's CDR3 is CATPEEGSGNTIYF. CDR3 DNA: TGTGCCACCCCGGAGGAGGGCTCTGGAAACACCATATATTTT. The chain employs TRBV11-2 and TRBJ1-3; D unclear. There are 14 residues in the CDR3. V was clipped by 10 bases and J by 0 bases, with 13 bases between them. Germline lookup yields CDR1 SGHAT and CDR2 FQNNGV.

In its sample, this clonotype was seen many times. The V call is TRBV20-1, the J call TRBJ2-4; 8 positions match TRBD1. Germline loops: CDR1 DFQATT, CDR2 SNEGSKA (reference sequence). The CDR3 is 13 amino acids. V was clipped by 7 bases and J by 5 bases; unmatched bases: 7. CDR3 residues: CSGLTGVENIQYF. In DNA form, the CDR3 reads TGCAGTGGTCTGACAGGGGTCGAAAACATTCAGTACTTC.

The table lists this clonotype with many counts. V gene TRBV6-5 combines with J gene TRBJ2-5; 11 bases match TRBD2. V was pared by 2 bases and J by 4 bases, with 9 bases of the junction left unmatched. The germline V gene has CDR1 MNHEY and CDR2 SVGAGI. The CDR3 spans 17 residues. The CDR3 loop is CASSYGGLADGGETQYF. The CDR3 coding sequence is TGTGCCAGCAGTTACGGGGGACTAGCGGATGGGGGAGAGACCCAGTACTTC.

Remarks on this clonotype: Just one base apart from a much larger clone, this may be a read error. The genes are TRBV12-3 or TRBV12-4 and TRBJ2-3; the match to TRBD2 covers 12 bases. The CDR3 has 18 residues. The CDR3 region is CASRSTRTSGRYTDTRYF. As DNA, the CDR3 is TGTGCCAGCAGATCTACCCGCACTAGCGGGAGGTACACAGATACGCGGTATTTT.

This clonotype was observed many times. The chain carries TRBV7-9 and TRBJ1-1, with D possibly being TRBD1 (5 bases). Per germline, CDR1 SEHNR and CDR2 FQNEAQ (reference sequence). Trimming removed 7 bases from V and 8 bases from J, with 17 bases in between. This CDR3 is built from 13 residues. The CDR3 protein is CASTNPGQAEAFF. CDR3 bases: TGTGCCAGCACTAACCCGGGGCAGGCCGAAGCTTTCTTT.

With regard to this clonotype: Possible read error: a much larger clone is one base away. The chain recombines TRBV6-1 with TRBJ1-5, with D possibly matching TRBD1 (6 bases). Germline CDR1 reads MNHNS; CDR2 reads SASEGT. The CDR3 is 15 residues long. V was clipped by 9 bases and J by 0 bases, with 15 bases between them. CDR3 residues: CARRGEHYSNQPQHF. The CDR3 DNA is TGTGCCAGAAGGGGGGAGCACTATAGCAATCAGCCCCAGCATTTT.

Many counts were recorded for this clonotype. In nucleotides, the CDR3 is TGCAGTGCTAGATCAAGGGAGGGGGCGGGGTACGAGCAGTACTTC. This sequence encodes CSARSREGAGYEQYF. The chain combines TRBV20-1 with TRBJ2-7, with D perhaps being TRBD1 or TRBD2 (7 bases each). V lost 2 bases and J lost 4, with 18 bases in between. Germline V gene sequence: CDR1 DFQATT, CDR2 SNEGSKA (reference sequence). CDR3 length: 15 amino acids.

This clonotype was seen repeatedly, ten times or more. The rearrangement uses TRBV6-5 and TRBJ2-5, with 7 bases lining up with TRBD1. Germline trimming cut 7 bases from V and 1 base from J; bases unmatched to any gene: 9. The CDR3 is 15 residues long. Germline loops: CDR1 MNHEY, CDR2 SVGAGI. The CDR3 nucleotides are TGTGCCAGCACTCTAATTAGGGGGCTCCAAGAGACCCAGTACTTC. Protein: CASTLIRGLQETQYF.